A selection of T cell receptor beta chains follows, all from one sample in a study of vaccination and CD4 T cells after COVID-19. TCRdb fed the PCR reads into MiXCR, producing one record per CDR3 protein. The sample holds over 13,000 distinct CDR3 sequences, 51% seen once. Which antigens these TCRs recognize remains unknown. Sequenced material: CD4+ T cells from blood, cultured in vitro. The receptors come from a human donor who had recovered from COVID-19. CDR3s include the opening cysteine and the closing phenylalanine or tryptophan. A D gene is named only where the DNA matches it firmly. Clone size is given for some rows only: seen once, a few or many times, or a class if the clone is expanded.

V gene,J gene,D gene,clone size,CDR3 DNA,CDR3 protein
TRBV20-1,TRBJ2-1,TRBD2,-,TGCAGTGCTAGAGATCCGGGGCGGATAGCGGGGTCCTACAATGAGCAGTTCTTC,CSARDPGRIAGSYNEQFF
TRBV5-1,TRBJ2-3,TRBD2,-,TGCGCCAGCAGCTTAGAGGGGCCTAGCGGGAGCTACACAGATACGCAGTATTTT,CASSLEGPSGSYTDTQYF
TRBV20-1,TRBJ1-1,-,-,TGCAGTGCTAGAGATGGAGGTTTGAACACTGAAGCTTTCTTT,CSARDGGLNTEAFF
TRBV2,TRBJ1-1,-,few,TGTGCCAGCAGTGGTTCCTGGGGGGGGCACGCTTTCTTT,CASSGSWGGHAFF
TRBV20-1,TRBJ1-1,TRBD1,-,TGCAGTGCTGGACAGGGGGCCACTGAAGCTTTCTTT,CSAGQGATEAFF
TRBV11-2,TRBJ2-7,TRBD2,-,TGTGCCAGCAGCTTCAGTGGGAGGGCCGACTCCTACGAGCAGTACTTC,CASSFSGRADSYEQYF
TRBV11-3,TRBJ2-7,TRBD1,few,TGTGCCAGCAGCTCCCTCGGGACAGGGGCCTACGAGCAGTACTTC,CASSSLGTGAYEQYF
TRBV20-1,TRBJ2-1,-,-,TGCAGTCCCTATAGGAATGAGCAGTTCTTC,CSPYRNEQFF
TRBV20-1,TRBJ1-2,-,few,TGCAGTGCTAGAGAGCGAGGGGGGGACTATGGCTACACCTTC,CSARERGGDYGYTF
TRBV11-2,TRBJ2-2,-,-,TGTGCCAGCAGCTTAGGTGGTCCACAGCCCGGGGAGCTGTTTTTT,CASSLGGPQPGELFF
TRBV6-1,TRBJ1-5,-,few,TGTGCCAGCAGTGCCCAGGGGAAGGCCAATCAGCCCCAGCATTTT,CASSAQGKANQPQHF
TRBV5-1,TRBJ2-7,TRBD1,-,TGCGCCAGCAGCCTTACTCGACAGGGCTACGAGCAGTACTTC,CASSLTRQGYEQYF
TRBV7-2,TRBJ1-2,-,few,TGTGCCAGCAGCCTACAGCGACTCTATGGCTACACCTTC,CASSLQRLYGYTF
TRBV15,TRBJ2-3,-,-,TGTGCCACCAGCGAAACCCACCCTCCTCAGTATTTT,CATSETHPPQYF
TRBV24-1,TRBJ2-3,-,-,TGTGCCACCAGTGATCCGCGCACAGATACGCAGTATTTT,CATSDPRTDTQYF
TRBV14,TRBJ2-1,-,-,TGTGCCAGTGGGTCTTTCAATGAGCAGTTCTTC,CASGSFNEQFF
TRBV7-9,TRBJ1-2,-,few,TGTGCCAGCAGCCCCAAGGGCGACAGCGTCTACACCTTC,CASSPKGDSVYTF
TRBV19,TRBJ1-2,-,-,TGTGCCAGTAGTAGTGACCCGGGAGGCTATGGCTACACCTTC,CASSSDPGGYGYTF
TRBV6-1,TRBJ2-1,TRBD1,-,TGTGCCAGCAGTGGAGGAACTTACCGGGACAGGGTCACTGAGCAGTTCTTC,CASSGGTYRDRVTEQFF
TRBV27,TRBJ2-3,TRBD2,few,TGTGCCAGCAGTTATTACCGAGCGGGGGGGCGGGCAGATACGCAGTATTTT,CASSYYRAGGRADTQYF
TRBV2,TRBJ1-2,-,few,TGTGCCAGCAGTTCTGCCGGGTCCTATGGCTACACCTTC,CASSSAGSYGYTF
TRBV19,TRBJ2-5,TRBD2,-,TGTGCCACCGCCACGGGACTAGGTCGGGCCCAGTACTTC,CATATGLGRAQYF
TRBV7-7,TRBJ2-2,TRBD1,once,TGTGCTAGCAGCTTATTACAGGGGGCATCCACCGGGGAGCTGTTTTTT,CASSLLQGASTGELFF
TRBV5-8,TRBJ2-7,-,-,TGTGCCAGCAGGTCGAGGAAAGGGGCCTACGAGCAGTACTTC,CASRSRKGAYEQYF
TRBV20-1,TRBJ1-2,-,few,TGCAGTGCTAGAGGTTCCGGGACTAACTATGGCTACACCTTC,CSARGSGTNYGYTF
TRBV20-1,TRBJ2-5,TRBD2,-,TGCAGCGCCGGACTAGCGGTTAAAGAGACCCAGTACTTC,CSAGLAVKETQYF
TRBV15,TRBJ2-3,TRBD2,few,TGTGCCACCAGCAGAGATGGGCTAGCGGGGAGGGCAGATACGCAGTATTTT,CATSRDGLAGRADTQYF
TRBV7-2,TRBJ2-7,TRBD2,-,TGTGCCAGCAGCTCGCCTTACCTAGCGGGAGGCGAGCAGTACTTC,CASSSPYLAGGEQYF
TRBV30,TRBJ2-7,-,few,TGTGCCTGGAGTGTACAAGCAGGAACATACGAGCAGTACTTC,CAWSVQAGTYEQYF
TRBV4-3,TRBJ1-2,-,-,TGCGCCAGCAGCCGTGAAGCAGGGGCATATGGCTACACCTTC,CASSREAGAYGYTF
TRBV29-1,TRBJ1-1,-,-,TGCAGCGGGGTGGATGGCGCCTCGAGGACTGAAGCTTTCTTT,CSGVDGASRTEAFF
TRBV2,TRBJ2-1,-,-,TGTGCCAGCAGTCTGTCAGGGGCTCGGAATGAGCAGTTCTTC,CASSLSGARNEQFF
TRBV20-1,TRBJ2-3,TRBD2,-,TGCAGTCTCGGGACTAGCCTTTCTACTAGCACAGATACGCAGTATTTT,CSLGTSLSTSTDTQYF
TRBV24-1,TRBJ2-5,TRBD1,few,TGTGCCACCAGTGAGCCCGGGACAGGGTTCCAAGAGACCCAGTACTTC,CATSEPGTGFQETQYF
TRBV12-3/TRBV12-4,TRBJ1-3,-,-,TGTGCCAGCAGTCCCCAAATAGGAAACACCATATATTTT,CASSPQIGNTIYF
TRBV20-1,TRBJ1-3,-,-,TGCAGTGCTAGTCACCTCAGCTCTGGAAACACCATATATTTT,CSASHLSSGNTIYF
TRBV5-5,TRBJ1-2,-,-,TGTGCCAGCAGCTTGGCCGAGGGATTAGGGGGCTACACCTTC,CASSLAEGLGGYTF
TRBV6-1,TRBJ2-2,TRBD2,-,TGTGCCAGCAGAACACTAGCGGGGGGAAGCACCGGGGAGCTGTTTTTT,CASRTLAGGSTGELFF
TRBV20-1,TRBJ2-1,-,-,TGCAGTGCTAGAGAATGGGGGGGCCGCTACAATGAGCAGTTCTTC,CSAREWGGRYNEQFF
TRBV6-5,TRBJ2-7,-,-,TGTGCCAGCAGTTATCTAGACGCTACCTACGAGCAGTACTTC,CASSYLDATYEQYF
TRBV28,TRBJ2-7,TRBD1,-,TGTGCCAGCAGTCGGGACAGCAACGAGCAGTACTTC,CASSRDSNEQYF
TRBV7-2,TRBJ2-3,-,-,TGTGCCAGCAGCTTGGCTGTGGGGGGGCCGACAGATACGCAGTATTTT,CASSLAVGGPTDTQYF
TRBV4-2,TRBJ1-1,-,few,TGTGCCAGCAGCCAAGAAGGGGATAGGAACACTGAAGCTTTCTTT,CASSQEGDRNTEAFF
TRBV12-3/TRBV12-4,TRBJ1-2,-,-,TGTGCCAGTACTGGGGTCGCAGCTAACTATGGCTACACCTTC,CASTGVAANYGYTF
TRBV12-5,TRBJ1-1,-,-,TGTGCTAGTGGTTTGGACGGGCCCTTAGGGACTGAAGCTTTCTTT,CASGLDGPLGTEAFF
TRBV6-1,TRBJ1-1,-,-,TGTGCCAGCAGGGACTTACGGTGGGGCACTGAAGCTTTCTTT,CASRDLRWGTEAFF
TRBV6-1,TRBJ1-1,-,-,TGTGCCAGCACCGGGAGGAACACTGAAGCTTTCTTT,CASTGRNTEAFF
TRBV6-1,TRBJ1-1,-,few,TGTGCCAGCAGTACCGGACAGAATCTCATGAACACTGAAGCTTTCTTT,CASSTGQNLMNTEAFF
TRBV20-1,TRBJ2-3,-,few,TGCAGTGCTAGAGCTCCCAGAGGAGATACGCAGTATTTT,CSARAPRGDTQYF
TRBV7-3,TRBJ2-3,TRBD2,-,TGTGCCAGCAGCTGGGGACTAAGTGGGGATACGCAGTATTTT,CASSWGLSGDTQYF